These 17 T cell receptor beta chains originate from one sample sequenced in a study of blood T cells in healthy people across ages. Sample-barcoded 5' priming and a J-beta primer mix drove a second PCR of roughly 6 to 12 cycles. Each CDR3 protein is one row after TCRdb ran MiXCR on the 5' RACE reads. Among approximately 1.5 million distinct CDR3 sequences listed, approximately 43% were seen once. The sample comprised blood. The origin of the receptors is a woman aged 18 to 35 in good health.

The chain recombines TRBV2 with TRBJ1-6; 10 bases are a match to TRBD1. The ends lost 6 bases at V and 3 bases at J; junction bases unmatched: 5. The CDR3 is made up of 16 amino acids. From germline, CDR1 is SNHLY and CDR2 FYNNEI. For the CDR3, the DNA is TGTGCCAGCAGGACCGGGACAGGGGACTATAATTCACCCCTCCACTTT. This gives the protein CASRTGTGDYNSPLHF.

This chain connects TRBV2 to TRBJ2-7, with TRBD1 matching over 7 bases. In germline, CDR1 is SNHLY, CDR2 FYNNEI. The length of the CDR3 is 14 residues. V gave up 10 bases and J gave up 2 bases; unmatched junction bases: 11. The CDR3 bases are TGTGCCACAACCGAGCAGGGGGTAACCTACGAGCAGTACTTC. It is translated as CATTEQGVTYEQYF.

A few counts support this clonotype. This chain links TRBV5-1 with TRBJ2-1; no definite D call. Germline loops: CDR1 SGHRS, CDR2 YFSETQ. V was shortened by 4 bases and J by 7 bases, with 12 bases between the two germline ends. The CDR3 has 13 residues. This CDR3 reads CASSLNFGNEQFF. As DNA, the CDR3 is TGCGCCAGCAGCCTAAATTTTGGGAATGAGCAGTTCTTC.

Only a few counts were recorded for this clonotype. This chain connects TRBV2 to TRBJ2-1; 13 positions agree with TRBD2. V lost 4 bases to trimming and J lost 2 bases; unmatched junction nucleotides: 5. The germline CDR1 and CDR2 sequences are SNHLY and FYNNEI. The CDR3 covers 17 residues. The chain's CDR3 is CASSVGLAGATYNEQFF. In DNA form, the CDR3 reads TGTGCCAGCAGTGTAGGACTAGCGGGAGCCACCTACAATGAGCAGTTCTTC. The entire variable domain, with the rest obtained from reference TRBV2 and TRBJ2-1, is as follows: EPEVTQTPSHQVTQMGQEVILRCVPISNHLYFYWYRQILGQKVEFLVSFYNNEISEKSEIFDDQFSVERPDGSNFTLKIRSTKLEDSAMYFCASSVGLAGATYNEQFFGPGTRLTVL.

V and J are TRBV20-1 and TRBJ1-5; 8 nucleotides align to TRBD1. J lost 1 base, V lost 1 base, and 3 bases had no gene match. The CDR3 sequence is 15 residues long. The germline gives CDR1 DFQATT, CDR2 SNEGSKA (reference sequence). CDR3: CSARGTGMSNQPQHF. The CDR3 DNA reads as TGCAGTGCTAGAGGGACAGGGATGAGCAATCAGCCCCAGCATTTT.

Notes on this clonotype: One end of the junction varies from germline; a read error may be responsible. This chain uses TRBV11-2 with TRBJ2-6; possibly TRBD1 for D (5 bases). The germline gives CDR1 SGHAT, CDR2 FQNNGV. The CDR3 totals 16 residues. CDR3 sequence (DNA): TGTGCCAGCAGCTTAATGATAGGGGCTGGGCCCAACGTCCTGACTTTC. Translated: CASSLMIGAGPNVLTF.

The rearrangement links TRBV20-1 to TRBJ2-3; TRBD2 matches 13 bases. The CDR3 has 14 residues. The trim removed 5 bases at V and 4 bases at J, leaving 3 bases unmatched. The germline CDR1 and CDR2 sequences are DFQATT and SNEGSKA (reference sequence). CDR3 amino acids: CSAWGLAGSDTQYF. In DNA form, the CDR3 reads TGCAGTGCTTGGGGACTAGCGGGATCAGATACGCAGTATTTT.

The chain combines TRBV25-1 with TRBJ2-1; D possibly uses TRBD1 or TRBD2 (6 bases each). The CDR3 is 19 amino acids. Germline V lookup: CDR1 MGHDK, CDR2 SYGVNS. V was shortened by 6 bases and J by 0 bases, with 24 bases between the two germline ends. The CDR3 here is CASSPGTTGLPSSYNEQFF. The CDR3 DNA follows: TGTGCCAGCAGCCCCGGGACAACTGGACTACCCAGCTCCTACAATGAGCAGTTCTTC.

The chain has TRBV20-1 and TRBJ2-1, with a tentative D call TRBD1 (6 bases). The end of the DNA fits TRBJ2-7 better, so the J call may be wrong. The CDR3 is 15 amino acids. The germline V gene encodes CDR1 DFQATT and CDR2 SNEGSKA (reference sequence). DNA of the CDR3: TGCAGTGCTAGCCCCATGGACAGCTCCTACAATGAGCAGTACTTC. Translated: CSASPMDSSYNEQYF.

J is TRBJ2-1 and V is TRBV10-3; 10 positions agree with TRBD2. Germline CDR1 reads ENHRY; CDR2 reads SYGVKD. This CDR3 comprises 14 residues. After removal of 6 bases from V and 6 bases from J, the junction contained 5 bases not matched to a gene. The CDR3 spells CAIRGLAEPNEQFF. In DNA, the CDR3 is TGTGCCATCAGAGGACTAGCGGAACCCAATGAGCAGTTCTTC.

This clonotype has only a few counts. The chain employs TRBV29-1 and TRBJ2-3; D is uncertain. From germline, CDR1 is SQVTM and CDR2 ANQGSEA. This CDR3 region has 13 residues. The V end lost 6 bases, the J end lost 1 base, and 11 bases lay between the germline ends. CDR3 coding DNA: TGCAGCGTCGATGCCTCGGGCACAGATACGCAGTATTTT. Its translation: CSVDASGTDTQYF.

V gene TRBV28 combines with J gene TRBJ2-7; D is uncertain. The CDR3 has 14 residues. V shed 7 bases and J shed 3 bases, with 16 bases lying between them. Germline V gene lookup returns CDR1 MDHEN and CDR2 SYDVKM. The DNA of the CDR3 is TGTGCCAGCACCGCACGTTGGGCGCTCTACGAGCAGTACTTC. It specifies CASTARWALYEQYF.

This chain uses TRBV7-8 with TRBJ2-1, with 11 bases identical to TRBD2. CDR3 length: 14 amino acids. V trimming: 5 bases; J trimming: 9 bases; junction bases outside the gene matches: 6. Germline V gives CDR1 SGHVS, CDR2 FQNEAQ. The CDR3 DNA reads as TGTGCCAGCAGCCCACTAGCGGGAGTCACTGAGCAGTTCTTC. Translating gives CASSPLAGVTEQFF.

Points on this clonotype: At one end, the junction sequence differs from germline, possibly due to a read error. The chain couples TRBV12-3 or TRBV12-4 to TRBJ2-7, with D perhaps TRBD1 (6 bases). This CDR3 is 14 amino acids long. As DNA, the CDR3 is TGTGCCAGCAATTTAAGGGGACAAGGCTACGAGCAGTACTTC. It specifies CASNLRGQGYEQYF.

This clonotype was observed a few times. The V call is TRBV5-6, the J call TRBJ2-4; D is unclear. Germline V gives CDR1 SGHDT, CDR2 YYEEEE. There are 16 residues in the CDR3. The V end lost 0 bases, the J end lost 0 bases, and 10 bases lay between the germline ends. The CDR3 protein is CASSLGQPGAKNIQYF. Written as DNA, the CDR3 is TGTGCCAGCAGCTTGGGGCAGCCGGGAGCCAAAAACATTCAGTACTTC.

The V call is TRBV29-1, the J call TRBJ2-5; 10 nucleotides agree with TRBD2. The V segment lost 5 bases and the J segment 3 bases; nucleotides outside the gene matches: 15. The length of the CDR3 is 17 residues. CDR1 is SQVTM, CDR2 ANQGSEA, per germline. CDR3 region: CSVLPSGGGAPKETQYF. The CDR3 region has the DNA TGCAGCGTTTTGCCTAGCGGGGGAGGAGCTCCCAAAGAGACCCAGTACTTC.

This clonotype was observed a few times. This chain connects TRBV12-3 or TRBV12-4 to TRBJ2-7; a weak D match, TRBD2 (6 bases). Trimming stripped 2 bases from V and 5 bases from J, with 16 bases between. This CDR3 spans 15 amino acids. For the CDR3, the DNA is TGTGCCAGCAGTTTACGGGGCCGGGGGTTTCACGAGCAGTACTTC. Protein sequence: CASSLRGRGFHEQYF.